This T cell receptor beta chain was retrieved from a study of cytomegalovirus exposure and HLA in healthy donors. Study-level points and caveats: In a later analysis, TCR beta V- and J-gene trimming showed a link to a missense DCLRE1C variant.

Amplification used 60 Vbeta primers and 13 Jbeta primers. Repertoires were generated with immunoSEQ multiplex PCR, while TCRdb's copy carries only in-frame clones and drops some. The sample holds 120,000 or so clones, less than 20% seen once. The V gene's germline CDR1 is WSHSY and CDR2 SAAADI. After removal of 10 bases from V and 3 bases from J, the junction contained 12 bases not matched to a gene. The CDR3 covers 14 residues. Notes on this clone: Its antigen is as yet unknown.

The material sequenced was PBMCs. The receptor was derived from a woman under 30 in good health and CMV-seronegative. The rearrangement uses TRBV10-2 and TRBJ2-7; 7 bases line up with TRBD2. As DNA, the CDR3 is TGCGCCACAAACGGGGAGGGAAGTCGCTACGAGCAGTACTTC. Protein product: CATNGEGSRYEQYF.